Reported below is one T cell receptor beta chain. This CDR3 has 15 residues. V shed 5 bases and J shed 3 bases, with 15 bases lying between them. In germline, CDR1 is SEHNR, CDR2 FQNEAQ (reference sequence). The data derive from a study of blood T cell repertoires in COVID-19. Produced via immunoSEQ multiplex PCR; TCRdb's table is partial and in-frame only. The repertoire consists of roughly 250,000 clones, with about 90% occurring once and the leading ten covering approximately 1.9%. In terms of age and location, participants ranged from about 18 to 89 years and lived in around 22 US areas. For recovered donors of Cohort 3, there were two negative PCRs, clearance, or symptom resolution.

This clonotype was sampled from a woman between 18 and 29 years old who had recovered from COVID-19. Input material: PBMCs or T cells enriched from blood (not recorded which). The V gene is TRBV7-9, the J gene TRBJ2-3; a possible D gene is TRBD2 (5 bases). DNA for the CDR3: TGTGCCAGCAGCCCCGCTGACCCGGGGACAGATACGCAGTATTTT. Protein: CASSPADPGTDTQYF.